This T cell receptor beta chain was obtained from a study of T cell repertoires in cytomegalovirus infection. Study-level background: Carrying CMV and the relevant HLA type showed in public TCR beta signatures.

Germline CDR1 SGHAT, CDR2 FQNNGV. This CDR3 region has 17 residues. Trimming removed 0 bases from V and 8 bases from J, with 20 bases in between. Using its own MiXCR run on the reads, TCRdb lists one record per CDR3 protein. The sample gives roughly 860,000 distinct CDR3 sequences, 30% to 35% of which show up once; about an eighth is in the top ten. General study points: Within the response measured ex vivo, HLA-C-restricted CMV-specific TCR beta clonotypes were dominant.

To note about this clonotype: Its antigen remains unidentified.

Sequences were derived from cultured CD8+ T cells from PBMCs, sampled from culture after CMV antigen stimulation. This sequence originates from a human donor in good health (CMV status not recorded). Some clones in this sample may be carry-over from other donors' samples. The J gene is TRBJ1-3, the V gene TRBV11-2, with D possibly matching TRBD1 (6 bases). The CDR3 bases are TGTGCCAGCAGCTTAGATATGTTCGGACAGAGAAGTGACACCATATATTTT. Encoded protein: CASSLDMFGQRSDTIYF.